One and the same sample provided the 30 T cell receptor beta chains below, sequenced in a study of CD8+ T cells in alopecia areata. Reverse transcription of extracted RNA yielded cDNA, which provided the sequencing template. Libraries were prepared by immunoSEQ multiplex PCR; TCRdb keeps only in-frame clonotypes and omits some of them. The table has under 130,000 clones, about nine tenths seen once; the top ten hold 11%. Described treatment: oral pan-JAK inhibitor, 5-10 mg twice daily. This sample comprised CD8+ T cells sorted from blood, obtained between weeks 30 and 35, from a patient treated with tofacitinib. These receptors were taken from a human donor with alopecia areata.

The chain recombines TRBV5-6 with TRBJ2-3, with D maybe TRBD1 (5 bases). Deletions cut 0 bases from V and 3 bases from J, with 8 bases between. This CDR3 region has 14 residues. Germline assignment: CDR1 SGHDT and CDR2 YYEEEE. CDR3 sequence (DNA): TGTGCCAGCAGCTTGGGGGGCGCGACAGATACGCAGTATTTT. This translates into CASSLGGATDTQYF. Based on the CDR3 plus reference TRBV5-6 and TRBJ2-3, the full variable domain is DAGVTQSPTHLIKTRGQQVTLRCSPKSGHDTVSWYQQALGQGPQFIFQYYEEEERQRGNFPDRFSGHQFPNYSSELNVNALLLGDSALYLCASSLGGATDTQYFGPGTRLTVL.

This chain connects TRBV7-9 to TRBJ2-7, with D perhaps TRBD2 (5 bases). Trimming removed 5 bases at V and 4 bases at J, with 9 bases between. Per the germline V gene, CDR1 is SEHNR and CDR2 is FQNEAQ (reference sequence). This CDR3 region has 12 residues. In nucleotides, the CDR3 is TGTGCCAGCAGCCTCCGGGGTTACGAGCAGTACTTC. Protein product: CASSLRGYEQYF.

This chain uses TRBV9 with TRBJ1-3; no clear D. Germline V lookup: CDR1 SGDLS, CDR2 YYNGEE. The V end lost 7 bases, the J end lost 8 bases, and 10 bases lay between the germline ends. The CDR3 length is 11 residues. The chain's CDR3 is CASERGDTIYF. In DNA form, the CDR3 reads TGTGCCAGCGAGCGTGGGGACACCATATATTTT. The entire variable domain, with the rest obtained from reference TRBV9 and TRBJ1-3, is as follows: DSGVTQTPKHLITATGQRVTLRCSPRSGDLSVYWYQQSLDQGLQFLIQYYNGEERAKGNILERFSAQQFPDLHSELNLSSLELGDSALYFCASERGDTIYFGEGSWLTVV.

The chain couples TRBV6-5 to TRBJ1-2; 7 positions match TRBD1. This CDR3 region has 13 residues. Germline trimming cut 7 bases from V and 6 bases from J; bases unmatched to any gene: 8. The germline gives CDR1 MNHEY, CDR2 SVGAGI. For the CDR3, the DNA is TGTGCCAGCACGAACCAGGGGGGAAATGGCTACACCTTC. Residues: CASTNQGGNGYTF.

This clone was found once. The rearrangement joins TRBV29-1 to TRBJ1-2; 10 nucleotides align to TRBD1. The length of the CDR3 is 15 residues. Germline loops: CDR1 SQVTM, CDR2 ANQGSEA. Trimming at V came to 2 bases and at J to 4 bases, leaving 7 bases not matched to a gene. The CDR3 reads CSVELGGTGAYGYTF. The DNA of the CDR3 is TGCAGCGTTGAACTCGGAGGGACAGGGGCCTATGGCTACACCTTC.

The V and J genes are TRBV5-1 and TRBJ2-7; D might be TRBD1 or TRBD2, each matching 5 bases. CDR1 and CDR2 (germline): SGHRS, YFSETQ. This CDR3 region has 14 residues. V was trimmed by 0 bases and J by 5 bases, leaving 12 bases between them. CDR3 sequence reads: CASSLAPGANEQYF. DNA for the CDR3: TGCGCCAGCAGCTTGGCCCCCGGGGCGAACGAGCAGTACTTC.

This clone was observed once. The chain combines TRBV19 with TRBJ2-5; 8 bases fit TRBD1. Germline V gene sequence: CDR1 LNHDA, CDR2 SQIVND (reference sequence). This CDR3 has 16 residues. The V segment lost 4 bases and the J segment 1 base; nucleotides outside the gene matches: 8. In nucleotides, the CDR3 is TGTGCCAGTAGTACGCGGACAGGGAAATCCCAAGAGACCCAGTACTTC. Translated, it gives CASSTRTGKSQETQYF. The whole variable domain, filled in from reference TRBV19 and TRBJ2-5, reads DGGITQSPKYLFRKEGQNVTLSCEQNLNHDAMYWYRQDPGQGLRLIYYSQIVNDFQKGDIAEGYSVSREKKESFPLTVTSAQKNPTAFYLCASSTRTGKSQETQYFGPGTRLLVL.

This chain joins TRBV6-5 and TRBJ1-2; TRBD1 agrees at 8 bases. Per the germline V gene, CDR1 is MNHEY and CDR2 is SVGAGI. With V trimmed by 0 bases and J by 6 bases, 9 bases remained unmatched. The length of the CDR3 is 16 residues. This CDR3 reads CASSYSRTGRSNGYTF. The DNA of the CDR3 is TGTGCCAGCAGTTACTCCCGGACAGGGCGAAGTAATGGCTACACCTTC.

The V call is TRBV16, the J call TRBJ2-1; D may be TRBD2 (5 bases). Germline V lookup: CDR1 KGHSY, CDR2 FQNENV. Trimming stripped 5 bases from V and 0 bases from J, with 8 bases between. The CDR3 has 14 residues. CDR3 DNA: TGTGCCAGCAGCGGACTGAGCTCCTACAATGAGCAGTTCTTC. It specifies CASSGLSSYNEQFF. The entire variable domain, with the rest obtained from reference TRBV16 and TRBJ2-1, is as follows: GEEVAQTPKHLVRGEGQKAKLYCAPIKGHSYVFWYQQVLKNEFKFLISFQNENVFDETGMPKERFSAKCLPNSPCSLEIQATKLEDSAVYFCASSGLSSYNEQFFGPGTRLTVL.

This clone was observed a few times. The chain links TRBV29-1 to TRBJ1-1; TRBD1 is a possible D gene (5 bases). The CDR3 is made up of 14 amino acids. CDR1 is SQVTM and CDR2 is ANQGSEA in the germline V gene. Trimming shortened V by 7 bases and J by 4 bases, and 19 bases separated the two germline ends. The CDR3 here is CSDGTGARGTEAFF. The CDR3 DNA sequence: TGCAGCGATGGGACCGGAGCTCGGGGCACTGAAGCTTTCTTT.

The count of this clone is one. This chain links TRBV7-8 with TRBJ2-5; D is perhaps TRBD2 (5 bases). The J call is in doubt because the DNA end fits TRBJ2-7 better. The CDR3 consists of 13 residues. Germline loops: CDR1 SGHVS, CDR2 FQNEAQ. The CDR3 DNA reads as TGTGCCAGCAGTTTCCTCGGACTTGACGAGCAGTACTTC. Amino acids: CASSFLGLDEQYF.

The V call is TRBV30, the J call TRBJ2-5; the D gene could be TRBD1 or TRBD2 (6 bases each). The tail of the sequence fits TRBJ2-7 better, so the J call may be wrong. Germline V CDR1 and CDR2: GTSNPN, SVGIG (reference sequence). This CDR3 is built from 14 residues. The CDR3 here is CAWDNSRGPYEQYF. CDR3 coding DNA: TGTGCCTGGGACAATTCCCGGGGGCCCTACGAGCAGTACTTC.

V and J are TRBV7-6 and TRBJ2-7; D is ambiguous. CDR3 length: 13 amino acids. The V gene's germline CDR1 is SGHVS and CDR2 FNYEAQ. The V end lost 0 bases, the J end lost 3 bases, and 6 bases lay between the germline ends. DNA for the CDR3: TGTGCCAGCAGCTTAGCTTTGGGCTACGAGCAGTACTTC. Translated, it gives CASSLALGYEQYF. The whole variable domain, remainder taken from reference TRBV7-6 and TRBJ2-7, is GAGVSQSPRYKVTKRGQDVALRCDPISGHVSLYWYRQALGQGPEFLTYFNYEAQQDKSGLPNDRFSAERPEGSISTLTIQRTEQRDSAMYRCASSLALGYEQYFGPGTRLTVT.

The V and J genes are TRBV6-5 and TRBJ2-1; D possibly corresponds to TRBD1 (6 bases). V lost 6 bases, J lost 5 bases, and 11 bases lay in between. CDR3 length: 13 amino acids. CDR1 is MNHEY, CDR2 SVGAGI, per germline. Written as DNA, the CDR3 is TGTGCCAGCAGCACCGGACAGAACAATGAGCAGTTCTTC. It codes for CASSTGQNNEQFF.

The chain couples TRBV27 to TRBJ2-1; D remains ambiguous. The V gene lost 5 bases and the J gene lost 0 bases, with 14 bases spanning the gap. The CDR3 is 16 amino acids. Per germline, CDR1 MNHEY and CDR2 SMNVEV (reference sequence). The CDR3 spells CASSPLGELSYNEQFF. CDR3 nucleotides: TGTGCCAGCAGTCCCCTGGGCGAACTCTCCTACAATGAGCAGTTCTTC.

The V call is TRBV7-8, the J call TRBJ2-1; D is undetermined. Germline V gene lookup returns CDR1 SGHVS and CDR2 FQNEAQ. This CDR3 has 14 residues. Trimming pared 5 bases from V and 3 bases from J, leaving 11 bases between. The CDR3 sequence is CASSPRGSYNEQFF. The CDR3, as DNA: TGTGCCAGCAGCCCACGCGGTAGCTACAATGAGCAGTTCTTC.

The J gene is TRBJ1-5, the V gene TRBV9; D possibly corresponds to TRBD1 (6 bases). Germline CDR1 and CDR2: SGDLS and YYNGEE. Trimming removed 3 bases at V and 3 bases at J, with 7 bases between. The CDR3 runs to 13 residues. CDR3 nucleotides: TGTGCCAGCAGCGGACAGGACAATCAGCCCCAGCATTTT. Its translation is CASSGQDNQPQHF.

By frequency in the sample, this clone is medium-sized. V usage is TRBV6-4 and J usage is TRBJ2-2; 9 bases agree with TRBD1. CDR3 length equals 14 residues. Unmatched junction bases numbered 0, after V lost 4 bases and J lost 3 bases. The germline V gene encodes CDR1 MRHNA and CDR2 SNTAGT. CDR3 protein: CASSGQGDTGELFF. The DNA for the CDR3 is TGTGCCAGCAGTGGACAGGGGGACACCGGGGAGCTGTTTTTT.

The rearrangement links TRBV27 to TRBJ2-1; 10 bases are a match to TRBD2. J gave up 8 bases and V 3 bases, and 7 bases lay outside the gene matches. The CDR3 is 15 residues long. In germline, CDR1 is MNHEY, CDR2 SMNVEV (reference sequence). CDR3 nucleotide sequence: TGTGCCAGCAGTTTGGCGCTAGCGGGAGATTATGAGCAGTTCTTC. Translated, it gives CASSLALAGDYEQFF.

In this sample, this clone turned up once. This sequence joins TRBV7-9 and TRBJ2-3; D remains ambiguous. Trimming pared 3 bases from V and 0 bases from J, leaving 7 bases between. Germline V gene sequence: CDR1 SEHNR, CDR2 FQNEAQ (reference sequence). The CDR3 extends over 14 amino acids. The CDR3 here is CASSFSDSTDTQYF. CDR3 coding DNA: TGTGCCAGCAGCTTCTCTGACAGCACAGATACGCAGTATTTT. The full variable domain, with the rest looked up from reference TRBV7-9 and TRBJ2-3, is DTGVSQNPRHKITKRGQNVTFRCDPISEHNRLYWYRQTLGQGPEFLTYFQNEAQLEKSRLLSDRFSAERPKGSFSTLEIQRTEQGDSAMYLCASSFSDSTDTQYFGPGTRLTVL.

This clone was seen more than once but under ten times. The gene calls are TRBV29-1 and TRBJ2-5; D might be TRBD2 (6 bases). Germline V gives CDR1 SQVTM, CDR2 ANQGSEA. V lost 4 bases to trimming and J lost 6 bases, with 15 bases between them. The CDR3 has 13 amino acids. In DNA, the CDR3 is TGCAGCGTTGGTGATCGGGGGAGGAAGACCCAGTACTTC. The encoded protein is CSVGDRGRKTQYF.

Of note for this clone: An end of the junction differs from the germline gene, which may be a read error. The chain couples TRBV4-1 to TRBJ2-3, with TRBD2 matching 8 bases. The CDR3 totals 16 residues. CDR1 is MGHRA, CDR2 YSYEKL, per germline. CDR3: CASSQDQAGGTDTQYF. The CDR3 DNA reads TGTGCCAGCAGCCAAGATCAAGCGGGAGGCACAGATACGCAGTATTTT.

This chain uses TRBV6-5 with TRBJ2-7; 7 bases fit TRBD2. The CDR3 covers 15 residues. The V segment lost 4 bases and the J segment 3 bases; nucleotides outside the gene matches: 9. CDR1 and CDR2 from the germline V gene are MNHEY and SVGAGI. The DNA of the CDR3 is TGTGCCAGCAGTTTAGGGCCTAGCGGAATCTACGAGCAGTACTTC. Its protein is CASSLGPSGIYEQYF.

This clone appeared a single time. The chain is built from TRBV27 and TRBJ2-7; 12 nucleotides line up with TRBD2. Per the germline V gene, CDR1 is MNHEY and CDR2 is SMNVEV (reference sequence). This CDR3 has 15 residues. Unmatched junction bases numbered 8, after V lost 6 bases and J lost 5 bases. CDR3 coding DNA: TGTGCCAGCAGGAAGACTAGCGGGAGTTCCCACGAGCAGTACTTC. This encodes CASRKTSGSSHEQYF.

The V and J genes are TRBV5-4 and TRBJ2-1; the match to TRBD2 covers 8 bases. J gave up 8 bases and V 2 bases, and 6 bases lay outside the gene matches. This CDR3 region has 14 residues. Germline V gene sequence: CDR1 SGHNT, CDR2 YYREEE (reference sequence). For the CDR3, the DNA is TGTGCCAGCAGCTTCAGCGGGAGTATCTATGAGCAGTTCTTC. This sequence encodes CASSFSGSIYEQFF.

This clone occurred once. This sequence joins TRBV7-6 and TRBJ2-7; tentative D call: TRBD2 (6 bases). Germline CDR1 reads SGHVS; CDR2 reads FNYEAQ. There are 13 residues in the CDR3. V lost 5 bases and J lost 6, with 14 bases in between. This CDR3 is CASSPGLLSEQYF. For the CDR3, the DNA is TGTGCCAGCAGCCCGGGACTGTTGTCCGAGCAGTACTTC.

CDR3 in amino acids: CASSYSRGRTEAFF. CDR3 coding DNA: TGTGCCAGCAGTTACTCGAGGGGTCGCACTGAAGCTTTCTTT. This chain uses TRBV6-5 with TRBJ1-1; D might be TRBD1 (5 bases). This CDR3 contains 14 residues. V lost 0 bases to trimming and J lost 4 bases, with 9 bases between them. CDR1 is MNHEY and CDR2 is SVGAGI in the germline V gene.

With respect to this clone: Germline and junction disagree at one end, which may indicate a read error. Different DNA sequences within this sample yield the same CDR3. The chain combines TRBV7-6 with TRBJ2-7; D might be TRBD2 (5 bases). Germline V gene data show CDR1 as SGHVS and CDR2 as FNYEAQ. This CDR3 has 11 residues. The CDR3 sequence is CASSLAGEQYF. CDR3 nucleotides: TGTGCCAGCAGCCTAGCTGGAGAGCAGTACTTC.

The chain combines TRBV6-5 with TRBJ2-1; no clear D. Germline lookup yields CDR1 MNHEY and CDR2 SVGAGI. V lost 5 bases, J lost 0 bases, and 11 bases lay in between. The CDR3 is made up of 15 amino acids. The DNA of the CDR3 is TGTGCCAGCAGTCACGGACGGAGCTCCTACAATGAGCAGTTCTTC. Translated, it gives CASSHGRSSYNEQFF.

The J gene is TRBJ1-1, the V gene TRBV19; unclear D gene. Per germline, CDR1 LNHDA and CDR2 SQIVND (reference sequence). The CDR3 extends over 11 amino acids. V was pared by 3 bases and J by 6 bases, with 5 bases between. CDR3 region: CASSMGPEAFF. The CDR3 nucleotides read TGTGCCAGTAGTATGGGCCCTGAAGCTTTCTTT.